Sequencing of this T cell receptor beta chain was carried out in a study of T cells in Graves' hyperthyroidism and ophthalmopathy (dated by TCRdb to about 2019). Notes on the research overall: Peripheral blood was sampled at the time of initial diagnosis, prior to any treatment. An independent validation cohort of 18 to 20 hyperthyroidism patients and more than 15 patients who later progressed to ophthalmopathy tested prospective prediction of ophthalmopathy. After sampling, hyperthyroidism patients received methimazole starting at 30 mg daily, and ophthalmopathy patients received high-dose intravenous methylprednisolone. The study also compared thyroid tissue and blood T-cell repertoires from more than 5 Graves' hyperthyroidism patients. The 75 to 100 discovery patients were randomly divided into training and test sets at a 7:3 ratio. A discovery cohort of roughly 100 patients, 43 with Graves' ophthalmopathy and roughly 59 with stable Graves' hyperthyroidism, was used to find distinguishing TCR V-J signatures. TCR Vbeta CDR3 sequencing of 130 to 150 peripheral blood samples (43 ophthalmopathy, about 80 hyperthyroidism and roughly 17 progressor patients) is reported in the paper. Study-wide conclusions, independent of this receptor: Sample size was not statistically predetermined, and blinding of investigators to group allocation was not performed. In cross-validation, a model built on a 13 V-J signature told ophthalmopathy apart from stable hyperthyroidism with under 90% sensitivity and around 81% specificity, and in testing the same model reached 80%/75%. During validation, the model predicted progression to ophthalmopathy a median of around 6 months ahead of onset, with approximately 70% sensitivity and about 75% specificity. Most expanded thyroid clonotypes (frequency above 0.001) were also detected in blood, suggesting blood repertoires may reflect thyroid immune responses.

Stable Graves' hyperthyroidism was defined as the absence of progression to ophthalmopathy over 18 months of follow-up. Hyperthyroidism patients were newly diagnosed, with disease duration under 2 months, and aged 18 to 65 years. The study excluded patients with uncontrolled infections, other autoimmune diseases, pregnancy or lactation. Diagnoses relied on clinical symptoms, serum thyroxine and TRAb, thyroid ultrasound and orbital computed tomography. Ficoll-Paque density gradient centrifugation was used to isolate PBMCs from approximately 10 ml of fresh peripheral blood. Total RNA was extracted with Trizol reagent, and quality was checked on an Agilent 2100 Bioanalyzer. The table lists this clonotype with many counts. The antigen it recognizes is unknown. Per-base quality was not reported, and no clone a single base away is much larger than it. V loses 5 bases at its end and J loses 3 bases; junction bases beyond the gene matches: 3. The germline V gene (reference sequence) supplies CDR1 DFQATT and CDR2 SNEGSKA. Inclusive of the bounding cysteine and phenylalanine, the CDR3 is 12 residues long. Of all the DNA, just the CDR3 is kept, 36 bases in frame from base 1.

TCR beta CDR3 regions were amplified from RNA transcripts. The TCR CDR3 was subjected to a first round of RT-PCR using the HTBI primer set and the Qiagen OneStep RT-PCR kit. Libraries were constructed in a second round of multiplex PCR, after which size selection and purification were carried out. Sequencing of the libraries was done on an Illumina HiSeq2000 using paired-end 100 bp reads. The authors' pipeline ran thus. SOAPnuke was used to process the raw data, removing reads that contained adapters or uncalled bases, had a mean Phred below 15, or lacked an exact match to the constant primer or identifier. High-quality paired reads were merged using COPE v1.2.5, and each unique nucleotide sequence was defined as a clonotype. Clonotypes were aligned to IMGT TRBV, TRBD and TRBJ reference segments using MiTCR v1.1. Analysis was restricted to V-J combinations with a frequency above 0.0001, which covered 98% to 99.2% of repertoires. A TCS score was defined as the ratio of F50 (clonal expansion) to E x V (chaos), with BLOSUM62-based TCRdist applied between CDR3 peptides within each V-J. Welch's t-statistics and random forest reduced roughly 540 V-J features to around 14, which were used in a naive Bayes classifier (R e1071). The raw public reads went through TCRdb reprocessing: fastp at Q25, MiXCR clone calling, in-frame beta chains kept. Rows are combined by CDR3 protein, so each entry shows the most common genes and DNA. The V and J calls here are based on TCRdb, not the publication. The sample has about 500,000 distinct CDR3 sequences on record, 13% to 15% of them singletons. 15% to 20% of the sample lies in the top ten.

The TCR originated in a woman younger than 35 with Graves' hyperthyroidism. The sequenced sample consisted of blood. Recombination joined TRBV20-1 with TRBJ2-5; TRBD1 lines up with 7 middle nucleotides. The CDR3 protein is CSAGDRKETQYF. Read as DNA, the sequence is TGCAGTGCTGGGGACAGAAAAGAGACCCAGTACTTC.